This T cell receptor (beta chain) came from a study of T-cell memory formation after mild COVID-19. Using its own MiXCR run on the 5' RACE reads, TCRdb lists one record per CDR3 protein. The sample has hundreds of thousands of distinct CDR3 sequences, roughly 17% seen once. V was trimmed by 6 bases and J by 10 bases, leaving 10 bases between them. The germline gives CDR1 MNHEY, CDR2 SMNVEV (reference sequence). This CDR3 has 11 residues. The TCR was taken from an adult woman who had mild COVID-19 (a few samples of this study predate the infection). Cell type and time point are not known. Source material: PBMCs or a T cell subset sorted from them (not recorded which). The chain links TRBV27 to TRBJ2-1; the D gene is possibly TRBD2 (6 bases). CDR3 bases: TGTGCCAGCAGGAGTAGCGGCGAGCAGTTCTTC. This sequence encodes CASRSSGEQFF.